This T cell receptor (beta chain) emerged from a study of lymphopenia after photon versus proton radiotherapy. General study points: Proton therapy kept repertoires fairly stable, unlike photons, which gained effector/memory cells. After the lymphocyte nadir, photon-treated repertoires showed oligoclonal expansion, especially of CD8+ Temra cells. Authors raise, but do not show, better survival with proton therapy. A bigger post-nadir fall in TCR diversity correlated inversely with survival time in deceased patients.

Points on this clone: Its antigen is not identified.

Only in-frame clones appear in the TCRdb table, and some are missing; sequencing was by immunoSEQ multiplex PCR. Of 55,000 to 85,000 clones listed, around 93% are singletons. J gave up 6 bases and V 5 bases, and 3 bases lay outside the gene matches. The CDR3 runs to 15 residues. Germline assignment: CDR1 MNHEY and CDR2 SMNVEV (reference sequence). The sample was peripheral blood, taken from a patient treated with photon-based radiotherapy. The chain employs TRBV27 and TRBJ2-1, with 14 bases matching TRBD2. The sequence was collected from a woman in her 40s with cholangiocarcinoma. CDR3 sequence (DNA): TGTGCCAGCAGTAAAGGGACTAGCGGGAGCAATGAGCAGTTCTTC. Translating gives CASSKGTSGSNEQFF.